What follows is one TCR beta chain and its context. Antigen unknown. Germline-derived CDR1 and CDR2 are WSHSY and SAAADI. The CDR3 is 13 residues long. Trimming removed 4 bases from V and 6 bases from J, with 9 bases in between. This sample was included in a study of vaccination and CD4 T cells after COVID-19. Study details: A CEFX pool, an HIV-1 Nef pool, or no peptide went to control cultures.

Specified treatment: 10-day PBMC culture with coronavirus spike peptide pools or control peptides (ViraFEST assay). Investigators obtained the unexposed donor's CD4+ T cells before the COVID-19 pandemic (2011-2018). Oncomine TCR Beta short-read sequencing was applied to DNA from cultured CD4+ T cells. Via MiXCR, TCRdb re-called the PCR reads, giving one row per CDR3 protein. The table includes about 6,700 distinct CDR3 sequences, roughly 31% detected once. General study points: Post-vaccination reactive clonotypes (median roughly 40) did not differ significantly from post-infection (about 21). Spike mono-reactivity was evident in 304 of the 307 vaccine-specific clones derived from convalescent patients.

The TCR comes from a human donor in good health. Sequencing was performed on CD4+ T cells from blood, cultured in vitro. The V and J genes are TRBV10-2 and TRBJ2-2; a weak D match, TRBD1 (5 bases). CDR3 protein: CASSGVRAGELFF. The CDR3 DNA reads TGCGCCAGCAGTGGGGTCAGGGCCGGGGAGCTGTTTTTT.